Listed below are T cell receptor beta chains from one sample, sequenced in a study of blood T cell repertoires in COVID-19. Using immunoSEQ multiplex PCR, the repertoire was profiled, and TCRdb retains in-frame clones only, with some absent. The sample comprises about 230,000 clones, 70% to 90% of which are singletons, and 11% rests with the top ten. Sequencing input: peripheral blood. The receptors shown here come from a man aged 45-60 years with COVID-19, enrolled during active disease. Both conserved end residues are part of each CDR3. The D gene is left open where the match is weak. Clone size is not always given. Where it is, it says once, few, many or a class for expanded clones.

>TRBV4-1|NA|TRBJ1-1|15|NA
TGCGCCAGCAGCCAAGGTCCAGGGTCGAACACTGAAGCTTTCTTT
CASSQGPGSNTEAFF
>TRBV4-1|NA|TRBJ1-4|15|TRBD1
TGCGCCAGCAGCCAAACAGGGGCAACTAATGAAAAACTGTTTTTT
CASSQTGATNEKLFF
>TRBV10-3|NA|TRBJ2-2|13|NA
TGTGCCATCAGCGGGTCGGACACCGGGGAGCTGTTTTTT
CAISGSDTGELFF
>TRBV19|NA|TRBJ2-2|15|NA
TGTGCCAGTAGTATAGGAGGGGGTAGTACCGGGGAGCTGTTTTTT
CASSIGGGSTGELFF
>TRBV27|NA|TRBJ1-2|14|NA
TGTGCCAGCAGTCCGAGCTACTCCACCTATGGCTACACCTTC
CASSPSYSTYGYTF
>TRBV19|NA|TRBJ2-2|13|NA
TGTGCCAGTAGTACACAGAACACCGGGGAGCTGTTTTTT
CASSTQNTGELFF
>TRBV7-9|once|TRBJ2-5|17|TRBD2
TGTGCCAGCAGCTTTACTAGCGGGAGCGGGTTTTCTGAGACCCAGTACTTC
CASSFTSGSGFSETQYF
>TRBV28|NA|TRBJ2-4|17|TRBD1
TGTGCCAGCAGTTTACTGGACAGGGGGTCGGGCAAAAACATTCAGTACTTC
CASSLLDRGSGKNIQYF
>TRBV7-6|many|TRBJ1-1|14|TRBD1
TGTGCCAGCAGCACAGGGGTGGGGGTTACTGAAGCTTTCTTT
CASSTGVGVTEAFF
>TRBV5-1|NA|TRBJ2-3|15|NA
TGCGCCAGCAGCACGGAAGCGAGGAGCACAGATACGCAGTATTTT
CASSTEARSTDTQYF
>TRBV2|NA|TRBJ2-7|13|NA
TGTGCCAGCAGCCGACAGGACCGCTACGAGCAGTACTTC
CASSRQDRYEQYF
>TRBV5-4|few|TRBJ2-7|15|TRBD2
TGTGCCAGCAGCAGGGGACTAGCGGGGGACTACGAGCAGTACTTC
CASSRGLAGDYEQYF
>TRBV6-5|NA|TRBJ1-2|14|NA
TGTGCCAGCCCCGGGGGGATATTTAACTATGGCTACACCTTC
CASPGGIFNYGYTF
>TRBV29-1|NA|TRBJ2-2|13|NA
TGCAGCGGAAGGGGCGCGAACACCGGGGAGCTGTTTTTT
CSGRGANTGELFF
>TRBV5-4|NA|TRBJ2-2|16|TRBD2
TGTGCCAGCAGCAGCACTAGCGGCTCGAACACCGGGGAGCTGTTTTTT
CASSSTSGSNTGELFF
>TRBV20-1|NA|TRBJ2-7|14|NA
TGCAGTGCTAGTTTTCGGAGGGGGCTCTACGAGCAGTACTTC
CSASFRRGLYEQYF
>TRBV2|NA|TRBJ2-1|13|NA
TGTGCCAGCAGTGGATACAACTACAATGAGCAGTTCTTC
CASSGYNYNEQFF
>TRBV28|few|TRBJ1-2|15|TRBD1
TGTGCCAGCAGTCTAGGGACAGGGGGAAACTATGGCTACACCTTC
CASSLGTGGNYGYTF
>TRBV7-2|NA|TRBJ2-2|17|NA
TGTGCCAGCAGCCCTCAACAGGGGAGGCTTGGCACCGGGGAGCTGTTTTTT
CASSPQQGRLGTGELFF
>TRBV27|NA|TRBJ2-1|14|TRBD1
TGTGCCAGCAAGGTCGGGGCAGGGGGCAATGAGCAGTTCTTC
CASKVGAGGNEQFF
>TRBV4-2|NA|TRBJ2-7|15|TRBD1
TGTGCCAGCAGCCAATCCGGGACAGGGGCCTACGAGCAGTACTTC
CASSQSGTGAYEQYF
>TRBV2|NA|TRBJ2-2|13|NA
TGTGCCAGCAGTGAACAGGTTGTCGGGGAGCTGTTTTTT
CASSEQVVGELFF
>TRBV6-5|once|TRBJ1-5|14|TRBD1
TGTGCCAGCAGATCTGGACAGGGGAATCAGCCCCAGCATTTT
CASRSGQGNQPQHF
>TRBV27|NA|TRBJ2-7|15|NA
TGTGCCAGCAGTTTACGTTTACTAGGGTCCTACGAGCAGTACTTC
CASSLRLLGSYEQYF
>TRBV7-2|NA|TRBJ2-3|15|TRBD1
TGTGCCAGCAGCAAGGACAGGGGGCGGACAGATACGCAGTATTTT
CASSKDRGRTDTQYF
>TRBV4-2|NA|TRBJ2-3|16|TRBD2
TGTGCCAGCAGCCAAGGCGGGAGGGCCCTAATAGATACGCAGTATTTT
CASSQGGRALIDTQYF
>TRBV4-2|NA|TRBJ1-3|16|TRBD1
TGTGCCAGCAGCCTGTTGACAGGGGACGTCGGAAACACCATATATTTT
CASSLLTGDVGNTIYF
>TRBV20-1|NA|TRBJ2-5|13|TRBD2
TGCAGTGCTAGTCGGCTAGCGGGGGCCTTAGGGTACTTC
CSASRLAGALGYF
>TRBV5-8|NA|TRBJ1-4|14|TRBD1
TGTGCCAGCAGCTCCGGGACAGCTTATGAAAAACTGTTTTTT
CASSSGTAYEKLFF